The 24 T cell receptor beta chains presented below share a single source sample, sequenced in a study of regulatory T cells in long-lasting Graves disease. Indicated time point: persistent/refractory GD, antithyroid drugs over 5 years with positive TRAb. With RNA extracted from PBMCs as input, the TCR library was made. CDR3-region Arm-PCR and iRepertoire HTBI primers produced the TCR beta libraries. MiXCR, run by TCRdb on the multiplex PCR reads, gives a single entry per CDR3 protein. The table shows more than 350,000 distinct CDR3 sequences, with around 20% occurring only once. The sequencing here drew on peripheral blood mononuclear cells (PBMCs), taken when the disease was refractory, from a patient treated with antithyroid drugs. Receptor source: a female donor with Graves disease.

This clonotype has just a few counts. The rearrangement uses TRBV9 and TRBJ2-4, with 16 nucleotides matching TRBD2. CDR1 is SGDLS and CDR2 is YYNGEE in the germline V gene. The length of the CDR3 is 15 residues. The V and J ends lost 2 bases and 8 bases, in that order; junction bases with no gene match: 1. The CDR3 DNA reads as TGTGCCAGCAGCGTCGGGACTAGCGGGAGGGACATTCAGTACTTC. Translated, it gives CASSVGTSGRDIQYF.

The rearrangement joins TRBV20-1 to TRBJ2-7; the D is unclear. The CDR3 runs 12 residues. The V end was cut by 6 bases, the J end by 0 bases, with 9 bases between. Germline V CDR1 and CDR2: DFQATT, SNEGSKA (reference sequence). CDR3: CSAGSFSYEQYF. In nucleotides, the CDR3 is TGCAGTGCGGGCTCCTTCTCCTACGAGCAGTACTTC.

Many counts were recorded for this clonotype. The V and J genes are TRBV20-1 and TRBJ2-5, with TRBD2 matching over 7 bases. From germline, CDR1 is DFQATT and CDR2 SNEGSKA (reference sequence). Trimming at V came to 5 bases and at J to 4 bases, leaving 16 bases not matched to a gene. The CDR3 length is 16 residues. This chain's CDR3 is CSAGGVLQTRVETQYF. In DNA, the CDR3 is TGCAGTGCTGGGGGGGTCTTGCAAACTAGGGTAGAGACCCAGTACTTC.

This clonotype was observed a few times. This chain links TRBV19 with TRBJ1-5, with TRBD1 matching 8 bases. Trimming took 9 bases from V and 2 from J; bases not matched to a gene: 6. This CDR3 is built from 14 residues. Germline CDR1 LNHDA, CDR2 SQIVND (reference sequence). The CDR3 DNA sequence: TGTGCCAGCACGGACAGGGCCCGCAATCAGCCCCAGCATTTT. This gives the protein CASTDRARNQPQHF.

This clonotype has at least ten counts. V and J are TRBV30 and TRBJ1-5; D unclear. Germline assignment: CDR1 GTSNPN and CDR2 SVGIG (reference sequence). This CDR3 region has 14 residues. V was pared by 6 bases and J by 3 bases, with 15 bases between. CDR3 DNA: TGTGCCTGTGCCACCGACGGACCCAATCAGCCCCAGCATTTT. Encoded protein: CACATDGPNQPQHF.

The J gene is TRBJ2-1, the V gene TRBV2, with TRBD2 identical over 9 bases. The trim removed 9 bases at V and 0 bases at J, leaving 3 bases unmatched. Germline V gives CDR1 SNHLY, CDR2 FYNNEI. The CDR3 covers 14 residues. In DNA form, the CDR3 reads TGTGCCAGGCGGGGGGGGAGCTCCTACAATGAGCAGTTCTTC. It translates to CARRGGSSYNEQFF. Full variable domain (outside the CDR3, taken from reference TRBV2 and TRBJ2-1): EPEVTQTPSHQVTQMGQEVILRCVPISNHLYFYWYRQILGQKVEFLVSFYNNEISEKSEIFDDQFSVERPDGSNFTLKIRSTKLEDSAMYFCARRGGSSYNEQFFGPGTRLTVL.

The V and J genes are TRBV14 and TRBJ1-4; D perhaps matches TRBD1 (5 bases). The CDR3 length is 15 residues. Trimming pared 0 bases from V and 6 bases from J, leaving 11 bases between. CDR1 and CDR2 (germline): SGHDN, FVKESK. The CDR3 loop reads CASSQDLGGYEKLFF. The CDR3 DNA reads as TGTGCCAGCAGCCAAGATTTGGGGGGTTATGAAAAACTGTTTTTT.

This clonotype has ten or more counts. The chain carries TRBV28 and TRBJ1-2, with 8 bases identical to TRBD1. V shed 3 bases, J shed 5 bases, and the junction held 5 bases outside the gene matches. Germline V CDR1 and CDR2: MDHEN, SYDVKM. The CDR3 has 14 amino acids. The CDR3 DNA reads TGTGCCAGCAGTTTCTACAGGGGGAGGTATGGCTACACCTTC. Its translation: CASSFYRGRYGYTF.

This clonotype was picked up many times. V gene TRBV20-1 combines with J gene TRBJ2-4, with 10 bases identical to TRBD2. After removal of 0 bases from V and 9 bases from J, the junction contained 8 bases not matched to a gene. There are 15 residues in the CDR3. CDR1 is DFQATT and CDR2 is SNEGSKA in the germline V gene (reference sequence). This chain's CDR3 is CSARDLEREGGIQYF. Here the CDR3 DNA reads TGCAGTGCTAGAGATCTTGAGCGGGAGGGGGGCATTCAGTACTTC.

The V gene is TRBV20-1, the J gene TRBJ1-2; D perhaps matches TRBD1 (6 bases). Deletions cut 8 bases from V and 4 bases from J, with 17 bases between. Germline CDR1 and CDR2: DFQATT and SNEGSKA (reference sequence). The CDR3 loop spans 13 amino acids. As DNA, the CDR3 is TGCAGTCCAGAGGACAGAGCCTTCTATGGCTACACCTTC. This codes for CSPEDRAFYGYTF.

Many counts were recorded for this clonotype. This chain links TRBV27 with TRBJ2-7; 8 nucleotides align to TRBD2. Germline CDR1 reads MNHEY; CDR2 reads SMNVEV (reference sequence). J gave up 7 bases and V 4 bases, and 12 bases lay outside the gene matches. The CDR3 is 15 residues long. This CDR3 is CASSSTNSGTGEQYF. As DNA, the CDR3 is TGTGCCAGCAGTTCCACTAATAGCGGGACTGGTGAGCAGTACTTC.

In its sample, this clonotype was seen a few times. This chain joins TRBV12-3 or TRBV12-4 and TRBJ1-3; 8 positions agree with TRBD1. The CDR3 sequence is 16 residues long. The trim removed 5 bases at V and 4 bases at J, leaving 10 bases unmatched. The CDR3 coding sequence is TGTGCCAGCAGTCTCACCGCAGGGGGCGCGGGAAACACCATATATTTT. Its translation is CASSLTAGGAGNTIYF.

This clonotype was detected ten times or more. The chain employs TRBV28 and TRBJ2-7; D ambiguous. The germline CDR1 and CDR2 sequences are MDHEN and SYDVKM. Between the trimmed V and J ends, which lost 6 bases and 6 bases, there was a span of 15 bases. This CDR3 is built from 13 residues. The DNA for the CDR3 is TGTGCCAGCAGCCCTATGACAATTCGCGAGCAGTACTTC. Its translation: CASSPMTIREQYF. Variable domain in full (rest from reference TRBV28 and TRBJ2-7): DVKVTQSSRYLVKRTGEKVFLECVQDMDHENMFWYRQDPGLGLRLIYFSYDVKMKEKGDIPEGYSVSREKKERFSLILESASTNQTSMYLCASSPMTIREQYFGPGTRLTVT.

This clonotype was seen at least ten times. The gene calls are TRBV20-1 and TRBJ1-4, with D hard to call. CDR1 and CDR2 from the germline V gene are DFQATT and SNEGSKA (reference sequence). Trimming shortened V by 1 base and J by 8 bases, and 11 bases separated the two germline ends. The CDR3 is made up of 13 amino acids. The DNA of the CDR3 is TGCAGTGCTAGAGGAGGAGGGTTGGAAAAACTGTTTTTT. It translates to CSARGGGLEKLFF.

Note on this clonotype: A much more abundant neighbour one base away suggests this may be a read error. DNA of the CDR3: TGTGCCACCAGTGAACTAGCGGGAGGGCCAGACGAGCAGTACTTC. Its translation: CATSELAGGPDEQYF. The chain employs TRBV10-3 and TRBJ2-7; 13 nucleotides match TRBD2. Germline V CDR1 and CDR2: ENHRY, SYGVKD. This CDR3 contains 15 residues.

This clonotype has a count of ten or more. The V gene is TRBV28, the J gene TRBJ2-5, with a possible D match to TRBD2 (7 bases). V was pared by 0 bases and J by 4 bases, with 15 bases between. This CDR3 comprises 16 residues. Germline values: CDR1 MDHEN, CDR2 SYDVKM. The DNA for the CDR3 is TGTGCCAGCAGTTTATGGGGCCAAGGGGGGGGAGAGACCCAGTACTTC. This encodes CASSLWGQGGGETQYF.

V usage is TRBV12-3 or TRBV12-4 and J usage is TRBJ2-7; the match to TRBD1 covers 9 bases. The CDR3 totals 14 residues. The V and J ends lost 6 bases and 3 bases, in that order; junction bases with no gene match: 6. The CDR3 nucleotides read TGTGCCAGCAGCAAGGGACAGGGCAGCTACGAGCAGTACTTC. This translates into CASSKGQGSYEQYF.

The V gene is TRBV12-3 or TRBV12-4, the J gene TRBJ1-1; D is uncertain. Trimming removed 6 bases from V and 6 bases from J, with 8 bases in between. CDR3 size: 11 residues. The DNA of the CDR3 is TGTGCCAGCAGCCCACAGTCTGAAGCTTTCTTT. It yields the protein CASSPQSEAFF.

The chain carries TRBV25-1 and TRBJ1-5; no clear D gene. This CDR3 is built from 14 residues. CDR1 is MGHDK and CDR2 is SYGVNS in the germline V gene. V lost 4 bases to trimming and J lost 7 bases, with 14 bases between them. CDR3 amino acids: CASSGAPGGQPQHF. CDR3 DNA sequence: TGTGCCAGCAGTGGGGCCCCCGGCGGGCAGCCCCAGCATTTT.

This clonotype was seen just once. A much larger clone differs by one base, so this may be a read error. The CDR3 loop reads CASSFPRQGACGQYF. The CDR3 DNA reads TGTGCCAGCAGTTTCCCCAGACAGGGGGCGTGCGGGCAGTACTTC. The chain has TRBV28 and TRBJ2-7, with 10 positions matching TRBD1. The J segment lost 9 bases and the V segment lost 3 bases, leaving 11 bases of the junction unmatched. The CDR3 loop spans 15 amino acids. The germline V gene has CDR1 MDHEN and CDR2 SYDVKM.

The genes are TRBV20-1 and TRBJ2-2; 10 bases map to TRBD2. Per the germline V gene, CDR1 is DFQATT and CDR2 is SNEGSKA (reference sequence). The CDR3 contains 17 residues. V was pared by 2 bases and J by 6 bases, with 12 bases of the junction left unmatched. The CDR3 spells CSARRMIAGGGAGELFF. Written as DNA, the CDR3 is TGCAGTGCTAGAAGGATGATAGCGGGAGGTGGAGCCGGGGAGCTGTTTTTT.

Ten or more counts support this clonotype. The J gene is TRBJ2-5, the V gene TRBV7-9, with 8 bases aligning to TRBD1. CDR1 is SEHNR and CDR2 is FQNEAQ in the germline V gene (reference sequence). The CDR3 is 14 amino acids. The V and J ends lost 4 bases and 2 bases, in that order; junction bases with no gene match: 3. CDR3 loop: CASSSDREQETQYF. CDR3 in DNA: TGTGCCAGCAGCTCGGACAGGGAACAAGAGACCCAGTACTTC.

As concerns this clonotype: Here the CDR3 omits its conserved ending phenylalanine or tryptophan, so a read error is the likely source. This chain links TRBV10-3 with TRBJ2-7, with 8 bases fitting TRBD1. In germline, CDR1 is ENHRY, CDR2 SYGVKD. This CDR3 is built from 14 residues. Trimming cost V 5 bases and J 5 bases; bases outside gene matches: 8. CDR3: CAISPQGARDEQYY. The CDR3 DNA sequence: TGTGCCATCAGTCCGCAGGGGGCACGGGACGAGCAGTACTAC.

This clonotype was counted ten times or more. The rearrangement uses TRBV6-1 and TRBJ2-6; unclear D gene. Germline V gives CDR1 MNHNS, CDR2 SASEGT. This CDR3 spans 15 amino acids. The germline V and J ends were trimmed by 4 bases and 0 bases, with 7 bases remaining between them. CDR3 loop: CASSAKSSGANVLTF. In DNA, the CDR3 is TGTGCCAGCAGTGCCAAAAGCTCTGGGGCCAACGTCCTGACTTTC.